These T cell receptor beta chains were read from a single sample in a study of cytomegalovirus exposure and HLA in healthy donors. The data were produced by immunoSEQ multiplex PCR, yet TCRdb's version contains in-frame clones alone and is incomplete. The sample yields 200,000 to 300,000 clones, around 90% seen once. Material for sequencing was PBMCs. The source is a woman in her thirties in good health and CMV-seronegative. Each CDR3 is given with its conserved first and last residue. The D gene is left open where the match is weak. The size field is filled for only some rows; it gives once, few, many or a size class.

TRBJ2-7	NA	NA	TRBV11-1	CASSHLTRYEQYF	TGTGCCAGCAGCCATTTGACACGCTACGAGCAGTACTTC
TRBJ2-7	NA	NA	TRBV11-2	CASSSMPGEQYF	TGTGCCAGCAGCTCCATGCCTGGCGAGCAGTACTTC
TRBJ2-2	NA	NA	TRBV7-3	CASSLGANTGELFF	TGTGCCAGCAGCTTAGGTGCGAACACCGGGGAGCTGTTTTTT
TRBJ1-2	NA	NA	TRBV7-9	CASSSSGTYGYTF	TGTGCCAGCAGCTCGTCCGGGACTTATGGCTACACCTTC
TRBJ2-7	TRBD1	NA	TRBV5-1	CASSPWTGGVEQYF	TGCGCCAGCAGCCCCTGGACAGGGGGCGTAGAGCAGTACTTC
TRBJ2-7	TRBD1	few	TRBV7-9	CASSLAVGTGARYEQYF	TGTGCCAGCAGCTTAGCGGTGGGGACAGGGGCACGATACGAGCAGTACTTC
TRBJ2-3	NA	NA	TRBV7-6	CASSLTGTILQYF	TGTGCCAGCAGCTTAACGGGGACGATCTTGCAGTATTTT
TRBJ2-3	NA	NA	TRBV4-2	CASSQDGSTDTQYF	TGTGCCAGCAGCCAAGATGGTAGCACAGATACGCAGTATTTT
TRBJ2-5	NA	NA	TRBV27	CASSPRAGAQYF	TGTGCCAGCAGTCCTAGGGCCGGGGCCCAGTACTTC
TRBJ2-3	TRBD1	NA	TRBV4-3	CASSQDQGASSDTQYF	TGCGCCAGCAGCCAAGATCAGGGGGCATCATCCGATACGCAGTATTTT